A selection of T cell receptor beta chains follows, all from one sample in a study of blood T cells in healthy people across ages. TCRdb ran MiXCR on the 5' RACE reads and lists one entry per CDR3 protein. The sample lists roughly 800,000 distinct CDR3 sequences, just under 25% occurring once. These same records also appear under a second study, on T cells of mothers and their children.

Sequencing was done on a sample of blood. These receptor sequences come from a boy aged 5-17 years in good health. CDR3s include the opening cysteine and the closing phenylalanine or tryptophan. D genes are given only for firm matches. Clone size is given for some rows only: seen once, a few or many times, or a class if the clone is expanded.

abundance	v_gene	j_gene	d_gene	CDR3nt	CDR3aa
few	TRBV24-1	TRBJ2-2	.	TGTGCCACCAGTGAGGACACCGGGGAGCTGTTTTTT	CATSEDTGELFF
.	TRBV11-2	TRBJ2-2	TRBD1	TGTGCCAGCAGCTTTCTTGGACAGGGGTCCGGGGAGCTGTTTTTT	CASSFLGQGSGELFF
.	TRBV3-1	TRBJ2-5	.	TGTGCCAGCAGTTTTGAGGGACTTCCCAACCAAGAGACCCAGTACTTC	CASSFEGLPNQETQYF
.	TRBV6-6	TRBJ2-3	TRBD2	TGTGCCAGCCTACCAGCGGGAGGGATCGCAGATACGCAGTATTTT	CASLPAGGIADTQYF
few	TRBV28	TRBJ2-7	.	TGTGCCAGCAGTTTTTGGCAGGCCGCCTACGAGCAGTACTTC	CASSFWQAAYEQYF
.	TRBV12-3/TRBV12-4	TRBJ2-5	.	TGTGCCAGCAGCTCACAGAATATCCAAGAGACCCAGTACTTC	CASSSQNIQETQYF
.	TRBV4-1	TRBJ2-1	.	TGCGCCAGCAGCCAAGTTGAGGACTCCTACAATGAGCAGTTCTTC	CASSQVEDSYNEQFF
.	TRBV9	TRBJ2-2	.	TGTGCCTGCAGTCGGAGGGGGCCGGGAAACACCGGGGAGCTGTTTTTT	CACSRRGPGNTGELFF
.	TRBV2	TRBJ1-1	TRBD1	TGTGCCAGCAGTAGGACAGGCTCGCTGGCTTTCTTT	CASSRTGSLAFF
.	TRBV18	TRBJ2-7	TRBD2	TGTGCCAGCTCACCGTATAGCGGGACCCTGTCGGAGCAGTACTTC	CASSPYSGTLSEQYF
few	TRBV7-3	TRBJ2-5	TRBD1	TGTGCCAGCAGCTCGGGGACAGGGGAGACCCAGTACTTC	CASSSGTGETQYF
.	TRBV5-4	TRBJ1-2	.	TGTGCCAGCAGCCCCGAAACAGGGATCTATGGCTACACCTTC	CASSPETGIYGYTF
.	TRBV13	TRBJ2-1	TRBD2	TGTGCCAGCAGCCGACTAGCGGGAAGCCTGTGGGAGCAGTTCTTC	CASSRLAGSLWEQFF
few	TRBV7-9	TRBJ2-2	.	TGTGCCAGCAGCCCCGAAGGGGCCCACACCGGGGAGCTGTTTTTT	CASSPEGAHTGELFF
.	TRBV11-2	TRBJ2-7	.	TGTGCCAGCAGCGCCCACCCGGGCAGATCCTACGAGCAGTACTTC	CASSAHPGRSYEQYF
.	TRBV6-4	TRBJ2-1	.	TGTGCCAGCAGTGAGGAGCCTGGGCGGGCCAATGAGCAGTTCTTC	CASSEEPGRANEQFF
.	TRBV29-1	TRBJ2-1	.	TGCAGCGTTGAAATGTCCCCGAGCTCCTACAATGAGCAGTTCTTC	CSVEMSPSSYNEQFF
.	TRBV7-2	TRBJ2-7	TRBD2	TGTGCCAGCAGCTGGAGCGGGAGGGAGTTGTACGAGCAGTACTTC	CASSWSGRELYEQYF
.	TRBV11-3	TRBJ2-2	.	TGTGCCAGCAGCTCTTTCGGGGGCCCCGGGGAGCTGTTTTTT	CASSSFGGPGELFF
few	TRBV5-1	TRBJ2-7	TRBD2	TGCGCCAGCAGCCCGACTAGCGGGAGGGCCCTGGGCGAGCAGTACTTC	CASSPTSGRALGEQYF
many	TRBV7-9	TRBJ2-1	.	TGTGCCAGCAGCTTAGTAGGGGTTGAGCAGTTCTTC	CASSLVGVEQFF
.	TRBV5-1	TRBJ2-1	TRBD1	TGCGCCAGCAGCTTACCTTTCGACAGGGTGGAGGATGAGCAGTTCTTC	CASSLPFDRVEDEQFF
few	TRBV28	TRBJ2-1	TRBD2	TGTGCCAGCAGTTCCACTAGCGCAACCTACAATGAGCAGTTCTTC	CASSSTSATYNEQFF
.	TRBV15	TRBJ1-2	.	TGTGCCACCAGCAGAGATTTGAGCTATGGCTACACCTTC	CATSRDLSYGYTF
.	TRBV19	TRBJ2-7	TRBD1	TGTGCCAGTAGCGGGACAGGGAAAAGGTCCTACGAGCAGTACTTC	CASSGTGKRSYEQYF
many	TRBV13	TRBJ2-1	.	TGTGCCAGCAGCTTAGATGGCAATGAGCAGTTCTTC	CASSLDGNEQFF
.	TRBV7-2	TRBJ1-2	.	TGTGCCAGCAGCTTAGACGTGGGGCAACGGTATGGCTACACCTTC	CASSLDVGQRYGYTF
.	TRBV20-1	TRBJ2-5	.	TGCAGTGCCATCCCACTTGACGGGTATCAATCCCAAGAGACCCAGTACTTC	CSAIPLDGYQSQETQYF
.	TRBV28	TRBJ1-4	.	TGTGCCAGCAGTTTTAATATCAGGTTTAATGAAAAACTGTTTTTT	CASSFNIRFNEKLFF
.	TRBV29-1	TRBJ1-1	.	TGCAGCGTTGAGGTCGGAGGGAACACTGAAGCTTTCTTT	CSVEVGGNTEAFF
.	TRBV3-1	TRBJ1-1	TRBD1	TGTGCCAGCAGCCGCGAACAGGGGAGGAACACTGAAGCTTTCTTT	CASSREQGRNTEAFF
few	TRBV10-3	TRBJ2-1	.	TGTGCCATCAGCGGGGCTTCCTACAATGAGCAGTTCTTC	CAISGASYNEQFF
few	TRBV15	TRBJ1-1	.	TGTGCCACCAGCAGAGAGCGGGGGGCATACACTGAAGCTTTCTTT	CATSRERGAYTEAFF
.	TRBV7-9	TRBJ2-5	.	TGTGCCAGCAGCCCCCTTAGCTCTAGCGCTCAAGAGACCCAGTACTTC	CASSPLSSSAQETQYF
few	TRBV12-5	TRBJ2-3	TRBD2	TGTGCTAGTGGGACTAGCAGAAGCACAGATACGCAGTATTTT	CASGTSRSTDTQYF
.	TRBV6-2/TRBV6-3	TRBJ2-1	.	TGTGCCAGCAGTTACTCGATAGCAAGTAAGCAGTTCTTC	CASSYSIASKQFF
.	TRBV29-1	TRBJ2-2	TRBD2	TGCAGCGTTCAAAGCGGGAGTGGGGGCATAACCGGGGAGCTGTTTTTT	CSVQSGSGGITGELFF
few	TRBV7-2	TRBJ1-1	TRBD1	TGTGCCAGCAGCGCCCTGGGACAGTCTTTTGGCACTGAAGCTTTCTTT	CASSALGQSFGTEAFF
.	TRBV20-1	TRBJ2-2	TRBD2	TGCAGTGCAACTAGCGGGGGCGACACCGGGGAGCTGTTTTTT	CSATSGGDTGELFF